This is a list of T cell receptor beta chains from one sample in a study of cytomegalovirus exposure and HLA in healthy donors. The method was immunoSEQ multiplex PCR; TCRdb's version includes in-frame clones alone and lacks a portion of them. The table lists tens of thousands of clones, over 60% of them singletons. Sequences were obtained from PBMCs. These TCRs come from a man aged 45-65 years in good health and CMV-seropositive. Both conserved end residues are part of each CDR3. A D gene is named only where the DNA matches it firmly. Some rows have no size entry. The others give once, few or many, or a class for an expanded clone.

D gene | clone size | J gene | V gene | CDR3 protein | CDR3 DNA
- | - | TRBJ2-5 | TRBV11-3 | CASSLRVGETQYF | TGTGCCAGCAGCTTGAGGGTAGGAGAGACCCAGTACTTC
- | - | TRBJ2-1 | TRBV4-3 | CASSQAGGFSYNEQFF | TGCGCCAGCAGCCAAGCAGGAGGGTTCTCCTACAATGAGCAGTTCTTC
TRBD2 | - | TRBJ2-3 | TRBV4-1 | CASSQVLAGGDHTQYF | TGCGCCAGCAGCCAAGTACTAGCGGGGGGCGACCATACGCAGTATTTT
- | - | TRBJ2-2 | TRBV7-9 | CASSLSGGTGELFF | TGTGCCAGCAGCTTAAGCGGCGGTACCGGGGAGCTGTTTTTT
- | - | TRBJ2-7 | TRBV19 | CASSRKQGSYEQYF | TGTGCCAGTAGTAGAAAACAGGGCTCCTACGAGCAGTACTTC
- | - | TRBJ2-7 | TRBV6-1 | CASCPMTGIYEQYF | TGTGCCAGCTGCCCGATGACAGGAATCTACGAGCAGTACTTC
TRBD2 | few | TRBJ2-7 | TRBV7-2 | CASSLSGDYEQYF | TGTGCCAGCAGCTTAAGCGGGGACTACGAGCAGTACTTC
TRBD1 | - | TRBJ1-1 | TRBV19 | CASSIQGARTEAFF | TGTGCCAGTAGTATCCAGGGGGCGAGGACTGAAGCTTTCTTT
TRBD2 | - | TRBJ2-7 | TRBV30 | CAWSFGLAGNYEQYF | TGTGCCTGGAGCTTTGGACTAGCGGGCAACTACGAGCAGTACTTC
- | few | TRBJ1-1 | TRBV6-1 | CASSATANTEAFF | TGTGCCAGCAGTGCGACAGCAAACACTGAAGCTTTCTTT
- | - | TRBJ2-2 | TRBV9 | CASSLSGRAGTGELFF | TGTGCCAGCAGCCTGTCTGGCAGGGCCGGCACCGGGGAGCTGTTTTTT
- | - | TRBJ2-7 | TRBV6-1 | CASSEWGSGEFYEQYF | TGTGCCAGCAGTGAATGGGGGTCAGGGGAATTCTACGAGCAGTACTTC
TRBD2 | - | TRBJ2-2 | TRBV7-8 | CASSFLSGDTGELFF | TGTGCCAGCAGCTTCCTTAGCGGGGACACCGGGGAGCTGTTTTTT
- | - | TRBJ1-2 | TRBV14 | CASSQGLYGYTF | TGTGCCAGCAGCCAAGGTCTTTATGGCTACACCTTC
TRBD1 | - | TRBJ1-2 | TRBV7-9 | CASSFTGTAGYTF | TGTGCCAGCAGCTTCACCGGGACAGCTGGCTACACCTTC
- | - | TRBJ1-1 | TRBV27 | CASSSYDNTEAFF | TGTGCCAGCAGTTCCTATGATAACACTGAAGCTTTCTTT
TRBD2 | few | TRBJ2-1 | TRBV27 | CASRGWTSGTYNEQFF | TGTGCCAGCAGGGGGTGGACTAGCGGGACCTACAATGAGCAGTTCTTC